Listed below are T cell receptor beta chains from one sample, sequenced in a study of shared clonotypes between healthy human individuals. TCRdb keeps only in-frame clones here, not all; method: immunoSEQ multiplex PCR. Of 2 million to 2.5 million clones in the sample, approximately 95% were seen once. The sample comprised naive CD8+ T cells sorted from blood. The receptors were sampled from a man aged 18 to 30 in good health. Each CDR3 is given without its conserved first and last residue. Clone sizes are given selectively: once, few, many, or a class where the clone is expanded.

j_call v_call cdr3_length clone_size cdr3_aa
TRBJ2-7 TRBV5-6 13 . ASSFIAANSYEQY
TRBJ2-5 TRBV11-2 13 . ASSYQRGWVETQY
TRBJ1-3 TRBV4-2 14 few ASSHGDGTSGNTIY
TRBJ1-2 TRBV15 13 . ATSREDTPAYGYT
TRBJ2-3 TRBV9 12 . ASSPPGPADTQY
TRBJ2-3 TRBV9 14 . ASSVGVAGSADTQY
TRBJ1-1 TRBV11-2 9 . ASSRTLEAF
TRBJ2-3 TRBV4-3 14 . ASSSSWGGDADTQY
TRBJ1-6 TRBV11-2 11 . ASSLGQGTPLH
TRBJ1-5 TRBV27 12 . ASSLGVSNQPQH
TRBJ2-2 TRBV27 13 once ASSLSGGAAGELF
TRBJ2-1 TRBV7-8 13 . ASSSKAGVYNEQF
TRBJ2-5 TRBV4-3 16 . ASSQDQTARGLGETQY
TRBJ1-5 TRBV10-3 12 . AIRGQGKGQPQH
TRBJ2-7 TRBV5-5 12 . ASSSGTPSYEQY
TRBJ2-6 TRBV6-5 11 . ASSYSTADVLT
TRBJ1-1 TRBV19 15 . ASSADRDRGRDTEAF
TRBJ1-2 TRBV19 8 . ASYGWGYT
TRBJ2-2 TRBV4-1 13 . ASSQQRGNTGELF
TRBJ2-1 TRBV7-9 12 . ASSFWGQYNEQF